These 2 T cell receptor beta chains originate from one sample sequenced in a study of blood T cell repertoires in COVID-19. Generated by immunoSEQ multiplex PCR, the TCRdb table keeps only in-frame clones and is missing some. The table has about 260,000 clones, roughly 90% seen once; the top ten hold approximately 3.8%. The sequenced material came from peripheral blood. These receptors were collected from a man aged 55 to 70 who had recovered from COVID-19.

V usage is TRBV9 and J usage is TRBJ2-7; 7 bases align to TRBD2. The length of the CDR3 is 13 residues. The germline CDR1 and CDR2 sequences are SGDLS and YYNGEE. V was pared by 3 bases and J by 4 bases, with 4 bases of the junction left unmatched. CDR3 nucleotide sequence: TGTGCCAGCAGCGGTGTGGGGGGGTACGAGCAGTACTTC. This translates into CASSGVGGYEQYF.

The chain couples TRBV5-6 to TRBJ1-5, with 7 bases that match TRBD1. Germline V gene sequence: CDR1 SGHDT, CDR2 YYEEEE. CDR3 length equals 17 residues. The J segment lost 4 bases and the V segment lost 0 bases, leaving 10 bases of the junction unmatched. CDR3 amino acids: CASSLAPDRPPNQPQHF. CDR3 in DNA: TGTGCCAGCAGCTTGGCACCGGACAGGCCCCCTAATCAGCCCCAGCATTTT.